The entry that follows covers one TCR beta chain sequence. The count of this clone is one. It has no known antigen specificity. The sample holds no much larger clone one base away, and base qualities are not on file. Trimming removed 3 bases from V and 5 bases from J; the gene matches leave 7 bases unexplained. Spanning cysteine to phenylalanine, the CDR3 consists of 15 amino acids. The entry retains the CDR3 DNA only, 45 bases that are in frame from base 1. The germline V gene sets CDR1 to SGDLS and CDR2 to YYNGEE. The data were taken from a study of T cell responses to AZD1222 COVID-19 vaccine (dated by TCRdb to the early 2020s). Broadly, across the study: A total of about 250 trial participants underwent TCR sequencing, of whom about 200 had received two doses of AZD1222 and 26 had received two doses of the MenACWY control vaccine. Trial participants were enrolled by age into 18-55, 56-69 and 70-plus year subgroups, with roughly 160, 29 and 62 TCR-sequenced participants respectively.

The time point label, as the study defines it: about 28 days (+/-7) after the second vaccine dose. AZD1222 recipients whose second dose came at about 4 weeks and those whose second dose came at about 12 weeks were combined into one group, since spike-specific TCR depth and breadth did not differ between the two schedules. Samples from vaccinated people were obtained from the UK trials COV001 and COV002, which included a single-blind randomized controlled phase 2/3 trial of AZD1222 (ChAdOx1 nCoV-19) in healthy adults. Trial participant PBMC samples were collected at day 0 and day 28 after the second dose for TCRbeta chain sequencing. Summary of the overall study and its limitations: Spike-specific TCR breadth and depth rose significantly after two AZD1222 doses compared with day 0 and with MenACWY recipients. Conclusions about previously exposed vaccinees are limited because only a handful of AZD1222 recipients were SARS-CoV-2 seropositive at baseline. Most participants were white British and females outnumbered males, and the authors suggested that clonal diversity may have been underestimated. Reportedly, almost half of the unique spike-specific TCRs recognized epitopes lying outside the regions that are mutated in the B.1.351 and B.1.1.7 variants. Because no samples from the day 14 peak response were available, repertoires could be characterized only after the peak T cell response. In the small 56-69-year group, the increase in depth fell short of significance, most likely because of low power. CD4 TCRs associated with the vaccine covered the entire spike protein, and the dominant responses were in regions 160-218 and 743-854.

The CDR3 regions of human TCRbeta chains were analyzed by immunosequencing. From the authors' description of their analysis: TCRs in the repertoires were matched against a reference library of SARS-CoV-2-specific TCRs that had been generated with the MIRA antigen-specificity platform. Breadth meant the fraction of unique TCRs that were SARS-CoV-2-associated, whereas depth meant the fraction of total T cells that were SARS-CoV-2-associated. Using the MIRA data, each spike-specific TCR was assigned both to the spike region to which the TCR was reactive and to a CD4 or CD8 class. Log10-transformed breadth and depth values were compared by one-way ANOVA with Sidak's multiple comparisons tests. TCRdb stores this immuneACCESS table with in-frame sequences only. Part of the clones is absent; in the studies checked, under half of the shortfall reflects unresolved V genes, and no reason is known for the rest. Clone size and V and J calls were adopted from that table, with D and trimming inferred from the DNA. Here the sample has about 160,000 clones; 90% occur a single time. The ten top clones hold approximately 3% of the sample.

This receptor was obtained from an adult who received the AZD1222 COVID-19 vaccine. Rearrangement joined TRBV9 to TRBJ2-1, and 8 junction bases match TRBD1. Material: peripheral blood, obtained 28 days after the second AZD1222 dose. The CDR3 protein: CASSAGQGLNNEQFF. The DNA sequence follows: TGTGCCAGCAGCGCAGGACAGGGTTTGAACAATGAGCAGTTCTTC.